These 26 T cell receptor beta chains came from one sample sequenced in a study of vaccination and CD4 T cells after COVID-19. The antigens these receptors bind are not known. The Oncomine TCR Beta short-read assay was what sequenced the DNA obtained from cultured CD4+ T cells. TCRdb itself ran the PCR reads through MiXCR, one entry per CDR3 protein. Among more than 15,000 distinct CDR3 sequences listed, roughly half were seen once. Treatment noted: roughly ten-day PBMC culture with coronavirus spike peptide pools or control peptides (ViraFEST assay). Input material: CD4+ T cells from blood, cultured in vitro. Source of these receptors: a human donor who had recovered from COVID-19.

The chain employs TRBV3-1 and TRBJ1-2; no reliable D call. Germline V gene sequence: CDR1 LGHDT, CDR2 YNNKEL (reference sequence). Deletions cut 4 bases from V and 8 bases from J, with 17 bases between. CDR3 length: 14 amino acids. CDR3 amino acids: CASSPKVKRNGYTF. As DNA, the CDR3 is TGTGCCAGCAGCCCAAAAGTTAAGCGGAACGGCTACACCTTC.

This clonotype came up once. This chain uses TRBV18 with TRBJ2-7; the match to TRBD1 covers 9 bases. The V segment lost 6 bases and the J segment 6 bases; nucleotides outside the gene matches: 6. The CDR3 is 13 amino acids. CDR1 and CDR2 (germline): KGHSH, LQKENI. As DNA, the CDR3 is TGTGCCAGCTCCGCCGGGACAGGGAGCGAGCAGTACTTC. Translation: CASSAGTGSEQYF.

The chain employs TRBV7-2 and TRBJ2-3; TRBD1 matches 7 bases. Losses at the gene ends were 3 bases for V and 0 bases for J; bases not matched to a gene: 6. The CDR3 consists of 16 residues. CDR1 is SGHTA, CDR2 FQGNSA, per germline. The CDR3 DNA follows: TGTGCCAGCAGCTTGGGACAGAGACGTAGCACAGATACGCAGTATTTT. This encodes CASSLGQRRSTDTQYF.

The rearrangement links TRBV19 to TRBJ2-3; 10 bases fit TRBD2. J lost 3 bases, V lost 3 bases, and 3 bases had no gene match. CDR1 and CDR2 (germline): LNHDA, SQIVND (reference sequence). CDR3 length: 15 residues. CDR3 amino acids: CASSIVLAGTDTQYF. The DNA for the CDR3 is TGTGCCAGTAGTATCGTACTAGCGGGAACAGATACGCAGTATTTT.

This rearrangement joins TRBV11-3 to TRBJ1-2, with 8 bases fitting TRBD1. Germline lookup yields CDR1 SGHNT and CDR2 YENEEA. J gave up 7 bases and V 6 bases, and 13 bases lay outside the gene matches. This CDR3 is built from 15 residues. The CDR3 sequence is CASSRSGQGRGGYTF. In DNA form, the CDR3 reads TGTGCCAGCAGTCGAAGTGGACAGGGTAGGGGTGGCTACACCTTC.

This clonotype was seen a few times. This sequence joins TRBV7-8 and TRBJ1-5; 7 nucleotides align to TRBD1. This CDR3 contains 18 residues. Germline CDR1 SGHVS, CDR2 FQNEAQ. V gave up 5 bases and J gave up 1 base; unmatched junction bases: 14. DNA of the CDR3: TGTGCCAGCAGCCTAAGGGGTGACAGGGAAGTAAGCAATCAGCCCCAGCATTTT. Amino acids: CASSLRGDREVSNQPQHF. The entire variable domain, with the rest obtained from reference TRBV7-8 and TRBJ1-5, is as follows: GAGVSQSPRYKVAKRGQDVALRCDPISGHVSLFWYQQALGQGPEFLTYFQNEAQLDKSGLPSDRFFAERPEGSVSTLKIQRTQQEDSAVYLCASSLRGDREVSNQPQHFGDGTRLSIL.

This clonotype is termed medium-sized. CDR3 in DNA: TGTGCCACCCGGTTCTACGAGCAGTACTTC. Protein product: CATRFYEQYF. The chain combines TRBV27 with TRBJ2-7; D call uncertain. Germline values: CDR1 MNHEY, CDR2 SMNVEV (reference sequence). The CDR3 has 10 amino acids. The V end was cut by 10 bases, the J end by 3 bases, with 7 bases between.

This rearrangement joins TRBV6-1 to TRBJ2-3; a weak D match, TRBD1 (6 bases). Germline values: CDR1 MNHNS, CDR2 SASEGT. This CDR3 comprises 14 residues. Trimming pared 6 bases from V and 1 base from J, leaving 11 bases between. The CDR3 spells CASREPGGTDTQYF. DNA of the CDR3: TGTGCCAGCAGGGAACCAGGGGGCACAGATACGCAGTATTTT.

This clonotype has a handful of counts. This chain joins TRBV10-3 and TRBJ2-3; possibly TRBD1 for D (6 bases). The CDR3 has 13 amino acids. Trimming stripped 6 bases from V and 3 bases from J, with 10 bases between. The V gene's germline CDR1 is ENHRY and CDR2 SYGVKD. The DNA of the CDR3 is TGTGCCATCAGCCGGGACACTACAGATACGCAGTATTTT. It specifies CAISRDTTDTQYF.

The rearrangement uses TRBV20-1 and TRBJ2-7; D is ambiguous. V lost 4 bases and J lost 0, with 7 bases in between. Germline CDR1 DFQATT, CDR2 SNEGSKA (reference sequence). The CDR3 covers 12 residues. The CDR3 DNA reads TGCAGTGCTAAGTGGGTCTCCTACGAGCAGTACTTC. As protein: CSAKWVSYEQYF.

The chain carries TRBV20-1 and TRBJ2-7; D perhaps matches TRBD2 (6 bases). The CDR3 is made up of 15 amino acids. CDR1 is DFQATT, CDR2 SNEGSKA, per germline (reference sequence). Trimming pared 0 bases from V and 2 bases from J, leaving 14 bases between. The CDR3 DNA sequence: TGCAGTGCTAGAGATTTCGCGGGAAGTCCCTACGAGCAGTACTTC. It is translated as CSARDFAGSPYEQYF.

The chain is built from TRBV7-9 and TRBJ2-5, with D possibly called TRBD1 or TRBD2 (6 bases each). The V gene lost 1 base and the J gene lost 9 bases, with 18 bases spanning the gap. The germline gives CDR1 SEHNR, CDR2 FQNEAQ (reference sequence). The CDR3 has 15 amino acids. This CDR3 reads CASSLVSRAGEAQYF. CDR3 coding DNA: TGTGCCAGCAGCTTAGTGAGCAGGGCAGGGGAGGCCCAGTACTTC.

The gene calls are TRBV2 and TRBJ1-5, with D hard to call. CDR3 size: 15 residues. The germline V and J ends were trimmed by 6 bases and 7 bases, with 19 bases remaining between them. Germline V lookup: CDR1 SNHLY, CDR2 FYNNEI. DNA of the CDR3: TGTGCCAGCAGGGATGCCCGGCCAGCAGAACAGCCCCAGCATTTT. Amino acids: CASRDARPAEQPQHF.

The J gene is TRBJ1-5, the V gene TRBV4-1, with D tentatively TRBD1 (6 bases). V lost 2 bases and J 6 bases, leaving 11 bases between the germline ends. This CDR3 is 14 amino acids long. Germline CDR1 MGHRA, CDR2 YSYEKL. The CDR3 nucleotides read TGCGCCAGCAGCCAAAATGGGGACATTCAGCCCCAGCATTTT. Protein sequence: CASSQNGDIQPQHF.

CDR3 sequence (DNA): TGTGCCAGCGGGGGGTCGGTGGGGGGCTACACCTTC. This translates into CASGGSVGGYTF. V gene TRBV2 combines with J gene TRBJ1-2, with D possibly matching TRBD1 (5 bases). Germline V CDR1 and CDR2: SNHLY, FYNNEI. The CDR3 is 12 residues long. Between the trimmed V and J ends, which lost 8 bases and 8 bases, there was a span of 15 bases.

The chain links TRBV20-1 to TRBJ2-7; 7 bases line up with TRBD1. The CDR3 covers 14 residues. Trimming cost V 1 base and J 12 bases; bases outside gene matches: 15. Germline loops: CDR1 DFQATT, CDR2 SNEGSKA (reference sequence). CDR3 sequence: CSARVRTGARDLYF. CDR3 in DNA: TGCAGTGCTAGAGTCCGGACAGGCGCACGGGATCTGTACTTC.

The V and J genes are TRBV11-2 and TRBJ2-7, with D hard to call. There are 13 residues in the CDR3. CDR1 and CDR2 from the germline V gene are SGHAT and FQNNGV. V was pared by 0 bases and J by 4 bases, with 7 bases between. CDR3 coding DNA: TGTGCCAGCAGCTTAGATAGCATGTACGAGCAGTACTTC. Protein sequence: CASSLDSMYEQYF.

This clonotype came up a few times. V is TRBV7-9 and J is TRBJ2-7; 12 nucleotides align to TRBD1. The CDR3 spans 16 residues. V was pared by 5 bases and J by 7 bases, with 12 bases of the junction left unmatched. Germline values: CDR1 SEHNR, CDR2 FQNEAQ (reference sequence). The CDR3 nucleotides read TGTGCCAGCAGCCCAAGTTCCGGGACAGGGGGCGGGGAGCAGTACTTC. This sequence encodes CASSPSSGTGGGEQYF.

This chain joins TRBV20-1 and TRBJ2-3, with D uncertain. The CDR3 runs to 10 residues. Germline lookup yields CDR1 DFQATT and CDR2 SNEGSKA (reference sequence). Trimming left V 6 bases short and J 11 bases short, with 12 bases between. CDR3 region: CSARIYGQYF. CDR3 DNA: TGCAGTGCCAGGATCTACGGGCAGTATTTT.

V and J are TRBV7-2 and TRBJ1-6; tentatively, D is TRBD1 (6 bases). The CDR3 consists of 16 residues. Germline CDR1 is SGHTA and CDR2 is FQGNSA. The V gene lost 1 base and the J gene lost 6 bases, with 13 bases spanning the gap. The CDR3: CASSLDAGAGNSPLHF. The DNA of the CDR3 is TGTGCCAGCAGCTTAGATGCGGGGGCGGGTAATTCACCCCTCCACTTT.

The V and J genes are TRBV7-9 and TRBJ2-5; D is tentatively TRBD1 or TRBD2 (5 bases each). The germline CDR1 and CDR2 sequences are SEHNR and FQNEAQ (reference sequence). The CDR3 has 14 residues. V gave up 3 bases and J gave up 5 bases, with 13 bases separating them. CDR3 in amino acids: CASSFRGGWETQYF. The CDR3 nucleotides are TGTGCCAGCAGCTTTCGTGGGGGATGGGAGACCCAGTACTTC.

This clonotype showed up just a few times. V gene TRBV11-3 combines with J gene TRBJ2-1, with 12 bases aligning to TRBD2. This CDR3 has 15 residues. The V and J ends lost 0 bases and 8 bases, in that order; junction bases with no gene match: 2. Germline lookup yields CDR1 SGHNT and CDR2 YENEEA. CDR3 sequence reads: CASSLEPSGRDEQFF. The CDR3 region has the DNA TGTGCCAGCAGCTTAGAGCCTAGCGGGAGGGATGAGCAGTTCTTC. The full variable domain, completed using reference TRBV11-3 and TRBJ2-1, is EAGVVQSPRYKIIEKKQPVAFWCNPISGHNTLYWYLQNLGQGPELLIRYENEEAVDDSQLPKDRFSAERLKGVDSTLKIQPAELGDSAVYLCASSLEPSGRDEQFFGPGTRLTVL.

The gene calls are TRBV20-1 and TRBJ2-1; D not certain. Germline V gives CDR1 DFQATT, CDR2 SNEGSKA (reference sequence). Trimming removed 3 bases at V and 0 bases at J, with 12 bases between. The CDR3 loop spans 15 amino acids. In DNA form, the CDR3 reads TGCAGTGCTAGGGCAGACCCGAGCTCCTACAATGAGCAGTTCTTC. Its translation: CSARADPSSYNEQFF.

V gene TRBV27 combines with J gene TRBJ1-2, with a weak D call TRBD1 (5 bases). The CDR3 extends over 12 amino acids. Germline-derived CDR1 and CDR2 are MNHEY and SMNVEV (reference sequence). The V gene lost 2 bases and the J gene lost 4 bases, with 5 bases spanning the gap. Here the CDR3 reads CASSLQGYGYTF. CDR3 bases: TGTGCCAGCAGTTTACAGGGCTATGGCTACACCTTC.

This sequence joins TRBV19 and TRBJ1-1; perhaps TRBD1 as D (5 bases). The germline V and J ends were trimmed by 1 base and 8 bases, with 17 bases remaining between them. Germline loops: CDR1 LNHDA, CDR2 SQIVND (reference sequence). The CDR3 is made up of 15 amino acids. As DNA, the CDR3 is TGTGCCAGTAGTATAGCTGCTGCTAGGGGTGGCGAAGCTTTCTTT. Translating it yields CASSIAAARGGEAFF.

This rearrangement joins TRBV27 to TRBJ2-2; D ambiguous. Germline V CDR1 and CDR2: MNHEY, SMNVEV (reference sequence). The V and J ends lost 0 bases and 6 bases respectively, with 5 bases between them. The CDR3 is 13 residues long. The CDR3 is CASSLSDSGELFF. The DNA of the CDR3 is TGTGCCAGCAGTTTATCGGATTCCGGGGAGCTGTTTTTT.